The TCR beta chain under discussion was sequenced for a study of CD8+CD57+ T cells in acquired aplastic anemia. The germline V gene encodes CDR1 MNHEY and CDR2 SVGEGT. The V gene lost 7 bases and the J gene lost 1 base, with 10 bases spanning the gap. This CDR3 has 13 residues. The sequenced patients had an expansion of CD8+CD57+ cells seen by flow cytometry. A few counts support this clonotype. Genomic DNA, the template, was used for profiling of the TCR beta VDJ and CDR3. Via MiXCR, TCRdb re-called the reads, giving one row per CDR3 protein. The data hold roughly 190,000 distinct CDR3 sequences, with around 45% observed a single time.

This clonotype was obtained from a human donor with aplastic anemia. The sequencing sample was made of sorted CD4+, CD8+, or CD8+CD57+ T cells (not recorded which) from PBMCs. The chain carries TRBV6-2 or TRBV6-3 and TRBJ1-2, with D tentatively TRBD1 (6 bases). The CDR3 bases are TGTGCCAGCACCGTACAGGGTAACTATGGCTACACCTTC. It codes for CASTVQGNYGYTF.